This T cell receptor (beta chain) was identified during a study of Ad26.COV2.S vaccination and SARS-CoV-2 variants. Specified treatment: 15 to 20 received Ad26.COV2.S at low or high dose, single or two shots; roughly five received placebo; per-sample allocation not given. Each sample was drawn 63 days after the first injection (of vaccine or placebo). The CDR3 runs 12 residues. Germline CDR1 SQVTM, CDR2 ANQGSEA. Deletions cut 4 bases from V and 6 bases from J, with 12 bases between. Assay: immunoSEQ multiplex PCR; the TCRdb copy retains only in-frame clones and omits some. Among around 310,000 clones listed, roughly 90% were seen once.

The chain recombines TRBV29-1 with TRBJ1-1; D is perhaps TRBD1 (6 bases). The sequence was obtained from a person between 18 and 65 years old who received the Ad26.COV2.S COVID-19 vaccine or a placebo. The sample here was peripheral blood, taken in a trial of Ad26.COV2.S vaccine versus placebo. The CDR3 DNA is TGCAGCGTTGGAGGGGGGGTCCCTGAAGCTTTCTTT. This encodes CSVGGGVPEAFF.